The rows below give T cell receptor beta chains drawn from one sample of a study of blood T cell repertoires in COVID-19. Here immunoSEQ multiplex PCR was the method, and the copy in TCRdb shows in-frame clones only, minus some. The sample has approximately 170,000 clones; 65% to 85% are singletons. Sequenced material: peripheral blood. These receptors came from a man between 65 and 85 years old with active or convalescent COVID-19. Each CDR3 is given with its conserved first and last residue. The order of the fields is V gene, D gene, J gene, CDR3 protein, CDR3 DNA. D genes are given only for firm matches.

V gene: TRBV2; D gene: NA; J gene: TRBJ1-1; CDR3 protein: CASDKIQGPTEAFF; CDR3 DNA: TGTGCCAGCGACAAGATTCAGGGTCCTACTGAAGCTTTCTTT
V gene: TRBV2; D gene: NA; J gene: TRBJ2-6; CDR3 protein: CASGLQALSSGANVLTF; CDR3 DNA: TGTGCCAGCGGACTCCAGGCTCTTAGCTCTGGGGCCAACGTCCTGACTTTC
V gene: TRBV9; D gene: NA; J gene: TRBJ1-4; CDR3 protein: CASSVQGNANEKLFF; CDR3 DNA: TGTGCCAGCAGCGTGCAGGGAAATGCTAATGAAAAACTGTTTTTT
V gene: TRBV19; D gene: NA; J gene: TRBJ2-1; CDR3 protein: CASMEGPASQFPLF; CDR3 DNA: TGTGCCAGTATGGAGGGTCCCGCATCTCAGTTTCCCCTCTTC
V gene: TRBV5-8; D gene: TRBD1; J gene: TRBJ2-7; CDR3 protein: CASSLVLNRGFTEQYF; CDR3 DNA: TGTGCCAGCAGCTTGGTCCTTAACAGGGGGTTTACCGAGCAGTACTTC
V gene: TRBV4-3; D gene: TRBD2; J gene: TRBJ2-2; CDR3 protein: CASSQDSLTSGRLGVDTGELFF; CDR3 DNA: TGCGCCAGCAGCCAAGATTCCCTGACTAGCGGGAGGCTGGGGGTGGACACCGGGGAGCTGTTTTTT
V gene: TRBV11-2; D gene: NA; J gene: TRBJ2-3; CDR3 protein: CASSFSGSTDTQYF; CDR3 DNA: TGTGCCAGCAGCTTTTCCGGGTCCACAGATACGCAGTATTTT
V gene: TRBV10-3; D gene: TRBD1; J gene: TRBJ1-2; CDR3 protein: CAISESTDRAPYYGYTF; CDR3 DNA: TGTGCCATCAGTGAGTCGACGGACAGGGCACCATACTATGGCTACACCTTC
V gene: TRBV7-2; D gene: NA; J gene: TRBJ2-1; CDR3 protein: CASSANSYNEQFF; CDR3 DNA: TGTGCCAGCAGCGCCAACAGCTACAATGAGCAGTTCTTC
V gene: TRBV7-2; D gene: NA; J gene: TRBJ2-2; CDR3 protein: CASSPRVGEGENTGELFF; CDR3 DNA: TGTGCCAGCAGCCCCCGGGTTGGCGAGGGGGAGAACACCGGGGAGCTGTTTTTT